This T cell receptor (beta chain) is from a study of identical twins. Study-level results: Conclusions came from cross-sectional statistical analysis, not from following the same donors. Abundant beta clonotypes from cord blood had fewer insertions, unlike memory repertoires, which showed none.

Addition of a universal primer site occurred through template switching, and cDNA carried unique molecular identifiers. In TCRdb, the 5' RACE reads were re-called with MiXCR into one record per CDR3 protein. This sample has 200,000 to 250,000 distinct CDR3 sequences, with roughly 13% found just once. CDR3 length: 12 amino acids. V trimming: 4 bases; J trimming: 6 bases; junction bases outside the gene matches: 3. Germline V lookup: CDR1 SGHRS, CDR2 YFSETQ. This clonotype was recorded at least ten times. Its specificity is unknown. The sample also formed part of further work on yellow fever vaccine responses in identical twins. This second report adds: A vaccine T cell response that seemed partly convergent and partly personalized was reported in twins.

The sample comprised memory (CD45RO+) T cells sorted from blood. This chain joins TRBV5-1 and TRBJ2-7, with TRBD1 identical over 8 bases. This TCR was sampled from a young woman in good health. The CDR3 DNA sequence: TGCGCCAGCAGCGAAACAGGGGGCGAGCAGTACTTC. Its translation is CASSETGGEQYF. The complete variable domain, with remaining parts taken from reference TRBV5-1 and TRBJ2-7, reads KAGVTQTPRYLIKTRGQQVTLSCSPISGHRSVSWYQQTPGQGLQFLFEYFSETQRNKGNFPGRFSGRQFSNSRSEMNVSTLELGDSALYLCASSETGGEQYFGPGTRLTVT.